This T cell receptor beta chain was sequenced in a study of T cell responses to AZD1222 COVID-19 vaccine. V gave up 1 base and J gave up 0 bases, with 10 bases separating them. CDR1 and CDR2 (germline): SGHTA, FQGNSA. The CDR3 is 16 residues long. The repertoire was sequenced with immunoSEQ multiplex PCR; TCRdb's copy has only in-frame clones and lacks some. Of 90,000 to 110,000 clones listed, 88% are singletons. Comment on this clone: This same CDR3 is encoded by further DNA sequences in the sample.

V gene TRBV7-2 combines with J gene TRBJ1-5; possible D gene TRBD1, 5 bases. The clonotype originates from an adult in good health. The sequences come from peripheral blood, collected on day 0 of MenACWY control vaccination. The CDR3 nucleotides are TGTGCCAGCAGCTTAGTAGGGACTAATAGCAATCAGCCCCAGCATTTT. Translating gives CASSLVGTNSNQPQHF.